This passage covers 25 T cell receptor beta chains from one sample sequenced in a study of T-cell memory formation after mild COVID-19. One entry per CDR3 protein results from TCRdb running MiXCR on the 5' RACE reads. Among around 440,000 distinct CDR3 sequences listed, 15% to 20% were seen once. The specimen sequenced was PBMCs or a T cell subset sorted from them (not recorded which). These receptors all come from an adult woman who had mild COVID-19 (a few samples of this study predate the infection). Cell type and time point are not known.

As DNA, the CDR3 is TGTGCCATCATGCGAGCGGGAGAGGGTGGTGAGCAGTTCTTC. This translates into CAIMRAGEGGEQFF. The chain carries TRBV10-3 and TRBJ2-1; 8 nucleotides line up with TRBD2. The germline V gene encodes CDR1 ENHRY and CDR2 SYGVKD. V shed 7 bases and J 9 bases; nucleotides not matched to a gene: 11. This CDR3 region has 14 residues.

In this sample, this clonotype turned up many times. V gene TRBV7-8 combines with J gene TRBJ2-1, with D possibly TRBD1 on 6 matching bases. The CDR3 totals 15 residues. V was shortened by 5 bases and J by 5 bases, with 16 bases between the two germline ends. Looked up from germline, CDR1 is SGHVS and CDR2 is FQNEAQ. CDR3 in amino acids: CASSGPAGADNEQFF. The CDR3 DNA sequence: TGTGCCAGCAGCGGGCCGGCAGGGGCGGACAATGAGCAGTTCTTC.

This clonotype has only a few counts. V and J are TRBV4-1 and TRBJ1-6; a possible D gene is TRBD1 (6 bases). The germline CDR1 and CDR2 sequences are MGHRA and YSYEKL. There are 16 residues in the CDR3. Trimming removed 5 bases from V and 1 base from J, with 12 bases in between. The CDR3 DNA follows: TGCGCCAGCAGCGGGGGGGGGGCTTCCTATAATTCACCCCTCCACTTT. This translates into CASSGGGASYNSPLHF.

The chain uses TRBV24-1 and TRBJ2-7; weak D call: TRBD2 (6 bases). CDR3 size: 16 residues. The germline V and J ends were trimmed by 4 bases and 3 bases, with 18 bases remaining between them. Per the germline V gene, CDR1 is KGHDR and CDR2 is SFDVKD. Here the CDR3 DNA reads TGTGCCACCAGTGACCCGAAGGAGGGGATGGGCTACGAGCAGTACTTC. This sequence encodes CATSDPKEGMGYEQYF.

The gene calls are TRBV6-1 and TRBJ2-1; D remains unclear. CDR3 length: 11 amino acids. V was shortened by 7 bases and J by 4 bases, with 5 bases between the two germline ends. Looked up from germline, CDR1 is MNHNS and CDR2 is SASEGT. CDR3 amino acids: CASTKYNEQFF. CDR3 DNA: TGTGCCAGCACTAAATACAATGAGCAGTTCTTC.

The sample holds many counts of this clonotype. The V call is TRBV7-3, the J call TRBJ2-7; 8 bases are shared with TRBD1. The V segment lost 3 bases and the J segment 7 bases; nucleotides outside the gene matches: 5. The CDR3 length is 13 residues. Germline CDR1 and CDR2: SGHTA and FQGTGA. The CDR3 nucleotides are TGTGCCAGCAGCTTGACAGGGGCTCGTGAGCAGTACTTC. Translation gives CASSLTGAREQYF.

The V and J genes are TRBV5-5 and TRBJ1-5; 7 bases match TRBD1. The V gene's germline CDR1 is SGHKS and CDR2 YYEKEE (reference sequence). This CDR3 contains 14 residues. Unmatched junction bases numbered 3, after V lost 2 bases and J lost 4 bases. This CDR3 reads CASSFGTVNQPQHF. The CDR3 DNA reads TGTGCCAGCAGCTTCGGGACAGTGAATCAGCCCCAGCATTTT.

CDR3 residues: CASSSGQTSYNEQFF. For the CDR3, the DNA is TGTGCCAGCAGTTCGGGACAGACCTCCTACAATGAGCAGTTCTTC. This sequence joins TRBV27 and TRBJ2-1, with TRBD1 matching 7 bases. CDR1 is MNHEY and CDR2 is SMNVEV in the germline V gene (reference sequence). Trimming at V came to 4 bases and at J to 0 bases, leaving 3 bases not matched to a gene. The CDR3 covers 15 residues.

The chain combines TRBV18 with TRBJ1-2; TRBD1 might be the D (6 bases). The ends were cut back, 0 bases at V and 2 bases at J, with 7 bases in the middle. Per germline, CDR1 KGHSH and CDR2 LQKENI. This CDR3 region has 14 residues. This chain's CDR3 is CASSPPGGNYGYTF. CDR3 bases: TGTGCCAGCTCACCACCCGGGGGCAACTATGGCTACACCTTC.

The rearrangement joins TRBV6-6 to TRBJ1-1; no clear D gene. This CDR3 has 14 residues. In germline, CDR1 is MNHNY, CDR2 SVGAGI (reference sequence). V was trimmed by 0 bases and J by 3 bases, leaving 8 bases between them. CDR3: CASSYSGLDTEAFF. DNA of the CDR3: TGTGCCAGCAGTTACTCGGGATTGGACACTGAAGCTTTCTTT.

V gene TRBV6-1 combines with J gene TRBJ2-5, with TRBD2 identical over 9 bases. The ends lost 2 bases at V and 5 bases at J; junction bases unmatched: 6. The CDR3 is made up of 15 amino acids. Germline V gene lookup returns CDR1 MNHNS and CDR2 SASEGT. The CDR3 DNA reads TGTGCCAGCAGTGAACTCGGCCTAGCGGGGGAGACCCAGTACTTC. This sequence encodes CASSELGLAGETQYF.

This clonotype came up a few times. This chain connects TRBV4-1 to TRBJ1-5; no clear D gene. CDR1 is MGHRA, CDR2 YSYEKL, per germline. The CDR3 length is 14 residues. Trimming took 1 base from V and 2 from J, leaving 6 bases between them. Here the CDR3 DNA reads TGCGCCAGCAGCCAAGTCCCAGGCAATCAGCCCCAGCATTTT. This sequence encodes CASSQVPGNQPQHF.

In its sample, this clonotype was seen a few times. The chain has TRBV20-1 and TRBJ1-5; 9 bases are shared with TRBD1. The length of the CDR3 is 18 residues. Germline assignment: CDR1 DFQATT and CDR2 SNEGSKA (reference sequence). Unmatched junction bases numbered 21, after V lost 6 bases and J lost 6 bases. CDR3: CSAPPGQGVGWESQPQHF. CDR3 bases: TGCAGTGCACCCCCGGGACAGGGTGTGGGTTGGGAGAGTCAGCCCCAGCATTTT.

The chain combines TRBV10-3 with TRBJ1-2, with D unresolved. Per the germline V gene, CDR1 is ENHRY and CDR2 is SYGVKD. The CDR3 is 14 amino acids. V was shortened by 3 bases and J by 8 bases, with 16 bases between the two germline ends. This chain's CDR3 is CAISDGRRLGGYTF. The CDR3 bases are TGTGCCATCAGTGATGGCCGACGGCTCGGCGGCTACACCTTC.

The sample holds a few counts of this clonotype. The V call is TRBV19, the J call TRBJ2-1; 7 nucleotides agree with TRBD2. V lost 5 bases and J lost 12; bases outside the gene matches: 13. CDR3 size: 14 residues. Germline V gene data show CDR1 as LNHDA and CDR2 as SQIVND (reference sequence). The CDR3 reads CASSGEGRDPRQFF. In nucleotides, the CDR3 is TGTGCCAGTAGTGGGGAGGGAAGGGACCCCAGGCAGTTCTTC.

The genes are TRBV6-2 or TRBV6-3 and TRBJ2-7, with a possible D match to TRBD2 (6 bases). This CDR3 contains 19 residues. CDR1 and CDR2 from the germline V gene are MNHEY and SVGEGT. Trimming removed 0 bases at V and 1 base at J, with 22 bases between. CDR3 bases: TGTGCCAGCAGTTACTCGTTTATATTGACGGGACTGCCTTCCTACGAGCAGTACTTC. Translated: CASSYSFILTGLPSYEQYF.

The table lists this clonotype with a few counts. The chain is built from TRBV9 and TRBJ1-6; a possible D gene is TRBD1 (5 bases). V was shortened by 3 bases and J by 8 bases, with 9 bases between the two germline ends. Germline CDR1 reads SGDLS; CDR2 reads YYNGEE. The CDR3 loop spans 13 amino acids. The CDR3 region is CASSGQPDSPLHF. In DNA form, the CDR3 reads TGTGCCAGCAGCGGACAGCCTGATTCACCCCTCCACTTT.

The chain links TRBV4-2 to TRBJ2-3, with TRBD1 matching over 7 bases. With 4 bases clipped from V and 5 bases from J, the junction kept 9 bases outside the gene matches. Germline CDR1 and CDR2: LGHNA and YNFKEQ. The CDR3 loop spans 15 amino acids. DNA of the CDR3: TGTGCCAGCAGCCCGAGACAGGGCAGGGAAGATACGCAGTATTTT. Residues: CASSPRQGREDTQYF.

This clonotype was observed a handful of times. This chain joins TRBV24-1 and TRBJ2-1; no firm D call. The CDR3 covers 14 residues. CDR1 is KGHDR, CDR2 SFDVKD, per germline. V was clipped by 5 bases and J by 2 bases, with 9 bases between them. CDR3 region: CATSGGRPYNEQFF. In DNA form, the CDR3 reads TGTGCCACCAGTGGCGGTAGGCCCTACAATGAGCAGTTCTTC.

The J gene is TRBJ2-7, the V gene TRBV11-3; the D is unclear. Trimming took 3 bases from V and 0 from J, leaving 12 bases between them. This CDR3 region has 15 residues. In germline, CDR1 is SGHNT, CDR2 YENEEA. CDR3 region: CASSFGRSLSYEQYF. The CDR3 coding sequence is TGTGCCAGCAGCTTTGGACGGAGCCTCTCCTACGAGCAGTACTTC.

This clonotype was counted a few times. The V and J genes are TRBV6-5 and TRBJ2-7; 7 bases fit TRBD1. Trimming cost V 4 bases and J 3 bases; bases outside gene matches: 6. The CDR3 contains 14 residues. Germline CDR1 is MNHEY and CDR2 is SVGAGI. CDR3 region: CASSSRDSYYEQYF. In DNA, the CDR3 is TGTGCCAGCAGTTCCCGGGACAGCTACTACGAGCAGTACTTC.

This clonotype was observed many times. One end of the junction is discordant with germline, which a read error may explain. The chain uses TRBV12-3 or TRBV12-4 and TRBJ2-3; D unclear. This CDR3 spans 12 amino acids. The CDR3 coding sequence is TGTGCCAGCAGCTTAGTAGTAGATACGCAGTATTTT. Translated, it gives CASSLVVDTQYF.

The table lists this clonotype with many counts. V and J are TRBV5-1 and TRBJ2-1, with 9 bases matching TRBD2. This CDR3 has 17 amino acids. CDR1 is SGHRS, CDR2 YFSETQ, per germline. Unmatched junction bases numbered 16, after V lost 4 bases and J lost 8 bases. The CDR3 here is CASSQTSGNPVADEQFF. The CDR3 DNA reads TGCGCCAGCAGCCAGACTAGCGGCAATCCTGTCGCGGATGAGCAGTTCTTC. The full variable domain, with the rest looked up from reference TRBV5-1 and TRBJ2-1, is KAGVTQTPRYLIKTRGQQVTLSCSPISGHRSVSWYQQTPGQGLQFLFEYFSETQRNKGNFPGRFSGRQFSNSRSEMNVSTLELGDSALYLCASSQTSGNPVADEQFFGPGTRLTVL.

This clonotype showed up just a few times. V usage is TRBV19 and J usage is TRBJ1-2; TRBD1 matches at 10 bases. The germline gives CDR1 LNHDA, CDR2 SQIVND (reference sequence). The junction had 8 bases not matched to a gene; V was cut back by 10 bases and J by 3 bases. The CDR3 spans 14 residues. The CDR3 is CATFSGTGDYGYTF. The CDR3 DNA reads TGTGCCACCTTCTCCGGGACAGGGGACTATGGCTACACCTTC.

This clonotype was observed a few times. The rearrangement uses TRBV7-9 and TRBJ1-2, with a tentative D call TRBD1 (6 bases). CDR1 is SEHNR and CDR2 is FQNEAQ in the germline V gene (reference sequence). Between the trimmed V and J ends, which lost 6 bases and 2 bases, there was a span of 10 bases. The CDR3 is made up of 13 amino acids. CDR3 coding DNA: TGTGCCAGCAGACCAACAGGGAACTATGGCTACACCTTC. This encodes CASRPTGNYGYTF.